These 16 T cell receptor beta chains were sequenced from one sample in a study of shared clonotypes between healthy human individuals. CD8 cells classed as naive were CD45RO-negative and positively selected for CCR7, excluding terminally differentiated effector memory CD45RA+ cells. The method was immunoSEQ multiplex PCR; TCRdb's version includes in-frame clones alone and lacks a portion of them. The repertoire holds about 550,000 clones, with nearly 97% as singletons. The sequencing sample was made of naive CD8+ T cells sorted from blood. These receptors were collected from a young woman in good health.

The chain carries TRBV5-5 and TRBJ1-5; D not certain. CDR1 is SGHKS and CDR2 is YYEKEE in the germline V gene (reference sequence). V gave up 3 bases and J gave up 0 bases, with 10 bases separating them. The length of the CDR3 is 15 residues. DNA of the CDR3: TGTGCCAGCAGCTCTCGAATATTTAGCAATCAGCCCCAGCATTTT. It translates to CASSSRIFSNQPQHF.

In this sample, this clone turned up once. The chain recombines TRBV28 with TRBJ2-2, with D possibly called TRBD1 or TRBD2 (5 bases each). Germline V gives CDR1 MDHEN, CDR2 SYDVKM. There are 15 residues in the CDR3. With 4 bases removed from V and 2 bases from J, the gap between germline ends came to 11 bases. The CDR3, as DNA: TGTGCCAGCAGTTCCGGGACGGCCAACACCGGGGAGCTGTTTTTT. Its protein product is CASSSGTANTGELFF.

About this clone itself: Other DNA sequences in the same sample also yield this CDR3. The chain recombines TRBV28 with TRBJ2-1; TRBD2 matches 12 bases. The CDR3 contains 14 residues. In germline, CDR1 is MDHEN, CDR2 SYDVKM. Trimming removed 8 bases from V and 7 bases from J; junction bases left unmatched: 6. The CDR3 is CASSLAGGGNEQFF. The CDR3 DNA sequence: TGTGCCAGCTCTCTAGCGGGAGGGGGAAATGAGCAGTTCTTC.

This chain links TRBV5-5 with TRBJ1-1; no reliable D call. The CDR3 has 15 amino acids. The germline gives CDR1 SGHKS, CDR2 YYEKEE (reference sequence). With 4 bases removed from V and 5 bases from J, the gap between germline ends came to 18 bases. In nucleotides, the CDR3 is TGTGCCAGCAGCCCAAGATCCCTCCCGGAGACTGAAGCTTTCTTT. Its protein is CASSPRSLPETEAFF.

The genes are TRBV12-5 and TRBJ1-2; D gene unclear. V was pared by 4 bases and J by 4 bases, with 13 bases between. The CDR3 has 14 residues. Germline V lookup: CDR1 LGHNT, CDR2 FRNRAP. CDR3 in DNA: TGTGCTAGTGGTTCCACGGACCGGTTCTATGGCTACACCTTC. Translating it yields CASGSTDRFYGYTF.

This chain uses TRBV5-5 with TRBJ2-1; 11 positions match TRBD2. Germline-derived CDR1 and CDR2 are SGHKS and YYEKEE (reference sequence). Trimming removed 1 base from V and 2 bases from J; junction bases left unmatched: 5. CDR3 length: 17 residues. CDR3 nucleotides: TGTGCCAGCAGCTTGAGACTAGCGGGAAGAGCCTACAATGAGCAGTTCTTC. Translated, it gives CASSLRLAGRAYNEQFF. Complete variable domain (other parts from reference TRBV5-5 and TRBJ2-1): DAGVTQSPTHLIKTRGQQVTLRCSPISGHKSVSWYQQVLGQGPQFIFQYYEKEERGRGNFPDRFSARQFPNYSSELNVNALLLGDSALYLCASSLRLAGRAYNEQFFGPGTRLTVL.

The table lists this clone with a count of one. The chain uses TRBV29-1 and TRBJ2-1, with 7 positions matching TRBD1. The length of the CDR3 is 13 residues. Germline assignment: CDR1 SQVTM and CDR2 ANQGSEA. The junction had 3 bases not matched to a gene; V was cut back by 4 bases and J by 3 bases. The chain's CDR3 is CSVGRTGYNEQFF. The CDR3 nucleotides read TGCAGCGTTGGGAGGACAGGCTACAATGAGCAGTTCTTC.

The count of this clone is one. The gene calls are TRBV4-1 and TRBJ2-5, with a tentative D call TRBD2 (5 bases). The DNA end favors TRBJ2-7, so the J call may be wrong. The V gene's germline CDR1 is MGHRA and CDR2 YSYEKL. CDR3 length: 14 residues. The CDR3 DNA is TGCGCCAGCAGCCTCTTAAGCGGCTCCTACGAGCAGTACTTC. Translation: CASSLLSGSYEQYF.

This chain joins TRBV28 and TRBJ2-7, with TRBD2 matching over 13 bases. Germline values: CDR1 MDHEN, CDR2 SYDVKM. The CDR3 extends over 14 amino acids. After removal of 6 bases from V and 2 bases from J, the junction contained 1 base not matched to a gene. The CDR3 nucleotides read TGTGCCAGCAGGGGACTAGCGGGAACCTACGAGCAGTACTTC. This encodes CASRGLAGTYEQYF. Complete variable domain (other parts from reference TRBV28 and TRBJ2-7): DVKVTQSSRYLVKRTGEKVFLECVQDMDHENMFWYRQDPGLGLRLIYFSYDVKMKEKGDIPEGYSVSREKKERFSLILESASTNQTSMYLCASRGLAGTYEQYFGPGTRLTVT.

The chain links TRBV19 to TRBJ2-1; TRBD2 matches 8 bases. Looked up from germline, CDR1 is LNHDA and CDR2 is SQIVND (reference sequence). Unmatched junction bases numbered 5, after V lost 9 bases and J lost 4 bases. This CDR3 comprises 13 residues. CDR3 nucleotide sequence: TGTGCCAGCAGCACTAGCGGATACAATGAGCAGTTCTTC. Amino acids: CASSTSGYNEQFF.

This chain connects TRBV7-9 to TRBJ2-1; 14 bases are a match to TRBD2. CDR1 SEHNR and CDR2 FQNEAQ come from the germline V gene (reference sequence). V lost 5 bases, J lost 7 bases, and 7 bases stayed unmatched. The CDR3 extends over 16 amino acids. The CDR3 DNA sequence: TGTGCCAGCAGCGAACCGACTAGCGGGAGGGCAAATGAGCAGTTCTTC. Protein product: CASSEPTSGRANEQFF. Variable domain in full (rest from reference TRBV7-9 and TRBJ2-1): DTGVSQNPRHKITKRGQNVTFRCDPISEHNRLYWYRQTLGQGPEFLTYFQNEAQLEKSRLLSDRFSAERPKGSFSTLEIQRTEQGDSAMYLCASSEPTSGRANEQFFGPGTRLTVL.

The genes are TRBV29-1 and TRBJ2-1, with 11 bases identical to TRBD2. The germline V gene has CDR1 SQVTM and CDR2 ANQGSEA. This CDR3 comprises 16 residues. After removal of 3 bases from V and 12 bases from J, the junction contained 16 bases not matched to a gene. CDR3 region: CSVESGPLAGGLGQFF. CDR3 DNA: TGCAGCGTTGAGTCTGGTCCGCTAGCGGGGGGTCTCGGGCAGTTCTTC.

The V call is TRBV4-1, the J call TRBJ1-2, with no clear D. The V and J ends lost 0 bases and 7 bases respectively, with 9 bases between them. Germline lookup yields CDR1 MGHRA and CDR2 YSYEKL. The CDR3 contains 13 residues. The CDR3 region is CASSQDVSGGYTF. The CDR3 DNA follows: TGCGCCAGCAGCCAAGATGTTTCGGGTGGCTACACCTTC.

The gene calls are TRBV7-9 and TRBJ2-7; no clear D gene. This CDR3 has 15 amino acids. The germline V gene encodes CDR1 SEHNR and CDR2 FQNEAQ (reference sequence). Trimming took off 3 bases at V and 4 bases at J, with 16 bases between the two ends. CDR3 coding DNA: TGTGCCAGCAGCTTTGACCGAGGTGCCAATTACGAGCAGTACTTC. Translation: CASSFDRGANYEQYF.

This chain links TRBV28 with TRBJ2-7, with D tentatively TRBD1 (5 bases). V lost 3 bases to trimming and J lost 3 bases, with 15 bases between them. CDR1 and CDR2 from the germline V gene are MDHEN and SYDVKM. The CDR3 has 15 residues. CDR3 residues: CASSFWGLRDYEQYF. CDR3 coding DNA: TGTGCCAGCAGTTTTTGGGGCCTCCGAGACTACGAGCAGTACTTC.

Here the CDR3 DNA reads TGTGCCAGCAGCCGGGATGGGCGGCCCACAGATACGCAGTATTTT. It specifies CASSRDGRPTDTQYF. V gene TRBV5-4 combines with J gene TRBJ2-3; possibly TRBD2 for D (5 bases). CDR1 is SGHNT and CDR2 is YYREEE in the germline V gene (reference sequence). V dropped 4 bases and J dropped 2 bases, with 14 bases sitting between them. The CDR3 loop spans 15 amino acids.